The 24 T cell receptor beta chains below come from one sample, sequenced in a study of blood T cell repertoires in COVID-19. The protocol was immunoSEQ multiplex PCR, while the TCRdb copy is restricted to in-frame clones and leaves out a portion. The data contain some 120,000 clones, approximately 83% of them singletons. What was sequenced was peripheral blood. Receptors originate from a woman between 45 and 60 years old with acute or convalescent COVID-19.

This chain joins TRBV19 and TRBJ1-3, with D possibly TRBD1 on 6 matching bases. V lost 7 bases and J 0 bases, leaving 22 bases between the germline ends. Germline CDR1 reads LNHDA; CDR2 reads SQIVND (reference sequence). The CDR3 is made up of 18 amino acids. The CDR3 here is CASTPRRGEGLSGNTIYF. The DNA for the CDR3 is TGTGCCAGTACCCCGAGGAGGGGGGAGGGCCTCTCTGGAAACACCATATATTTT.

The DNA of the CDR3 is TGTGCCAGTAGTTCGGGACAGAATAGCAATCAGCCCCAGCATTTT. Its translation: CASSSGQNSNQPQHF. V is TRBV19 and J is TRBJ1-5; 7 bases are a match to TRBD1. Germline CDR1 is LNHDA and CDR2 is SQIVND (reference sequence). This CDR3 has 15 residues. The V and J ends lost 5 bases and 0 bases, in that order; junction bases with no gene match: 4.

V usage is TRBV30 and J usage is TRBJ1-2; 9 bases are shared with TRBD1. The CDR3 runs to 12 residues. Trimming at V came to 5 bases and at J to 2 bases, leaving 0 bases not matched to a gene. Germline loops: CDR1 GTSNPN, CDR2 SVGIG (reference sequence). CDR3 protein: CAWGQGNYGYTF. Written as DNA, the CDR3 is TGTGCCTGGGGACAGGGGAACTATGGCTACACCTTC.

This rearrangement joins TRBV29-1 to TRBJ1-1; no clear D. The germline V gene encodes CDR1 SQVTM and CDR2 ANQGSEA. CDR3 length equals 11 residues. Deletions cut 3 bases from V and 3 bases from J, with 5 bases between. CDR3 region: CSVDSYTEAFF. The CDR3 nucleotides are TGCAGCGTTGACAGTTACACTGAAGCTTTCTTT.

The V gene is TRBV30, the J gene TRBJ1-2; D might be TRBD1 (6 bases). V lost 0 bases and J lost 5, with 13 bases in between. CDR1 and CDR2 from the germline V gene are GTSNPN and SVGIG (reference sequence). The CDR3 sequence is 14 residues long. Here the CDR3 DNA reads TGTGCCTGGAGTGTAACGGGCAGGGGTTATGGCTACACCTTC. Its protein is CAWSVTGRGYGYTF.

This clone has just a few counts. The rearrangement joins TRBV10-1 to TRBJ2-3, with 8 bases identical to TRBD2. The CDR3 extends over 14 amino acids. The V and J ends lost 4 bases and 8 bases, in that order; junction bases with no gene match: 8. Germline loops: CDR1 WNHNN, CDR2 SYGVQD (reference sequence). CDR3 in DNA: TGCGCCAGCAGTGTTGCGGGGGGTGTAGGTACGCAGTATTTT. Translation: CASSVAGGVGTQYF.

V gene TRBV29-1 combines with J gene TRBJ2-6; TRBD1 matches at 9 bases. The length of the CDR3 is 17 residues. Trimming cost V 6 bases and J 0 bases; bases outside gene matches: 9. CDR1 and CDR2 from the germline V gene are SQVTM and ANQGSEA. The CDR3 protein is CSVMPGQGSSGANVLTF. The CDR3 DNA reads as TGCAGCGTGATGCCGGGACAGGGAAGCTCTGGGGCCAACGTCCTGACTTTC. The whole variable domain, filled in from reference TRBV29-1 and TRBJ2-6, reads SAVISQKPSRDICQRGTSLTIQCQVDSQVTMMFWYRQQPGQSLTLIATANQGSEATYESGFVIDKFPISRPNLTFSTLTVSNMSPEDSSIYLCSVMPGQGSSGANVLTFGAGSRLTVL.

The J gene is TRBJ1-5, the V gene TRBV19, with D uncertain. Trimming took 0 bases from V and 7 from J, leaving 13 bases between them. This CDR3 region has 15 residues. CDR1 and CDR2 from the germline V gene are LNHDA and SQIVND (reference sequence). The CDR3 here is CASSIDQVILQPQHF. CDR3 DNA sequence: TGTGCCAGTAGTATAGATCAGGTTATCTTACAGCCCCAGCATTTT. The full variable domain, with the rest looked up from reference TRBV19 and TRBJ1-5, is DGGITQSPKYLFRKEGQNVTLSCEQNLNHDAMYWYRQDPGQGLRLIYYSQIVNDFQKGDIAEGYSVSREKKESFPLTVTSAQKNPTAFYLCASSIDQVILQPQHFGDGTRLSIL.

CDR3 sequence: CASSIQGLQTEAFF. CDR3 in DNA: TGTGCCAGTAGTATCCAGGGTCTCCAAACTGAAGCTTTCTTT. The V call is TRBV19, the J call TRBJ1-1, with a tentative D call TRBD1 (5 bases). V gave up 3 bases and J gave up 5 bases, with 13 bases separating them. This CDR3 is 14 amino acids long. CDR1 is LNHDA, CDR2 SQIVND, per germline (reference sequence).

This chain joins TRBV18 and TRBJ2-1, with 13 bases fitting TRBD2. The CDR3 has 15 residues. Unmatched junction bases numbered 2, after V lost 3 bases and J lost 6 bases. Germline V lookup: CDR1 KGHSH, CDR2 LQKENI. The CDR3 DNA reads TGTGCCAGCTCACCTCGACTAGCGGGGGGCAATGAGCAGTTCTTC. Protein product: CASSPRLAGGNEQFF.

This rearrangement joins TRBV11-2 to TRBJ1-1; D may be TRBD1 (6 bases). Trimming stripped 5 bases from V and 6 bases from J, with 19 bases between. Per the germline V gene, CDR1 is SGHAT and CDR2 is FQNNGV. There are 15 residues in the CDR3. The CDR3 DNA sequence: TGTGCCAGCAGCCGCCGTTTATTGGGGGCATCTGAAGCTTTCTTT. It is translated as CASSRRLLGASEAFF.

The chain employs TRBV3-1 (or the pseudogene TRBV3-2) and TRBJ2-4, with D maybe TRBD2 (5 bases). The CDR3 has 15 residues. The V gene's germline CDR1 is LGHDT and CDR2 YNNKEL (reference sequence). Trimming removed 2 bases from V and 9 bases from J, with 17 bases in between. In DNA, the CDR3 is TGTGCCAGCAGCCAATCCGCTGAGGGATCTGGCATTCAGTACTTC. Protein sequence: CASSQSAEGSGIQYF.

The chain is built from TRBV7-5 and TRBJ1-1; the table's D gene call, TRBD1, was not cross checked with the DNA. TRBV7-5 is a known pseudogene. The CDR3 spans 14 residues. In DNA form, the CDR3 reads TGTGCCAGAAGCTTAGGTTTCAGAAACACTGAAGCTTTCTTT. This sequence encodes CARSLGFRNTEAFF.

Written as DNA, the CDR3 is TGCAGCGTTGGGTGGGGACAGGACTACGAGCAGTACTTC. Amino acid sequence: CSVGWGQDYEQYF. The chain employs TRBV29-1 and TRBJ2-7, with 8 bases identical to TRBD1. The CDR3 has 13 residues. Trimming took 4 bases from V and 3 from J; bases not matched to a gene: 5. Looked up from germline, CDR1 is SQVTM and CDR2 is ANQGSEA.

The rearrangement joins TRBV7-3 to TRBJ1-3, with 9 positions matching TRBD1. After removal of 3 bases from V and 3 bases from J, the junction contained 3 bases not matched to a gene. CDR3 length equals 15 residues. The germline CDR1 and CDR2 sequences are SGHTA and FQGTGA. The CDR3 loop reads CASSLGTGSGNTIYF. In DNA, the CDR3 is TGTGCCAGCAGCTTGGGGACAGGGAGTGGAAACACCATATATTTT.

This chain uses TRBV2 with TRBJ1-3, with a weak D call TRBD1 (6 bases). Germline loops: CDR1 SNHLY, CDR2 FYNNEI. The CDR3 covers 15 residues. V gave up 5 bases and J gave up 4 bases, with 15 bases separating them. The CDR3 protein is CASSFLTGSGNTIYF. In DNA form, the CDR3 reads TGTGCCAGCAGTTTTCTTACAGGGTCGGGAAACACCATATATTTT.

The chain combines TRBV2 with TRBJ1-1; D might be TRBD1 (5 bases). The ends were cut back, 5 bases at V and 1 base at J, with 11 bases in the middle. The germline gives CDR1 SNHLY, CDR2 FYNNEI. The CDR3 is made up of 14 amino acids. This CDR3 is CASSPRATNTEAFF. CDR3 nucleotide sequence: TGTGCCAGCAGTCCCAGGGCGACGAACACTGAAGCTTTCTTT.

This chain uses TRBV6-5 with TRBJ1-5, with 7 nucleotides matching TRBD1. The CDR3 totals 14 residues. V lost 7 bases and J lost 4; bases outside the gene matches: 7. Germline V gene sequence: CDR1 MNHEY, CDR2 SVGAGI. The CDR3 DNA sequence: TGTGCCAGCACCCTGGACAGGACGAATCAGCCCCAGCATTTT. Amino acids: CASTLDRTNQPQHF.

The J gene is TRBJ1-6, the V gene TRBV30, with 8 nucleotides matching TRBD1. V was pared by 5 bases and J by 6 bases, with 6 bases of the junction left unmatched. The germline CDR1 and CDR2 sequences are GTSNPN and SVGIG (reference sequence). CDR3 length: 14 residues. In DNA, the CDR3 is TGTGCCTGGGCGAGGACAGGGACTAATTCACCCCTCCACTTT. Protein sequence: CAWARTGTNSPLHF.

The chain has TRBV19 and TRBJ2-3; 14 nucleotides match TRBD2. CDR3 size: 19 residues. Germline assignment: CDR1 LNHDA and CDR2 SQIVND (reference sequence). Unmatched junction bases numbered 6, after V lost 0 bases and J lost 1 base. The CDR3 here is CASSIDPPGLAGGTDTQYF. For the CDR3, the DNA is TGTGCCAGTAGTATAGACCCCCCGGGACTAGCGGGGGGCACAGATACGCAGTATTTT.

This clone was recorded once. The chain employs TRBV30 and TRBJ1-2; D gene uncertain. V lost 2 bases, J lost 8 bases, and 9 bases lay in between. CDR1 is GTSNPN and CDR2 is SVGIG in the germline V gene (reference sequence). CDR3 length: 11 amino acids. CDR3 sequence (DNA): TGTGCCTGGAGTACTCTCGGGGGCTACACCTTC. Translating it yields CAWSTLGGYTF.

The V call is TRBV20-1, the J call TRBJ2-3; D unresolved. CDR1 is DFQATT, CDR2 SNEGSKA, per germline (reference sequence). The CDR3 contains 13 residues. Trimming pared 3 bases from V and 5 bases from J, leaving 12 bases between. The CDR3 DNA sequence: TGCAGTGCTAGTCTCGCGGTTGGAGATACGCAGTATTTT. Protein: CSASLAVGDTQYF.

This clone occurred a few times. The V call is TRBV27, the J call TRBJ2-1, with a tentative D call TRBD1 (5 bases). The CDR3 spans 12 residues. Germline V gives CDR1 MNHEY, CDR2 SMNVEV (reference sequence). Trimming stripped 4 bases from V and 4 bases from J, with 5 bases between. CDR3 sequence: CASSYRYNEQFF. CDR3 in DNA: TGTGCCAGCAGTTACAGGTACAATGAGCAGTTCTTC.

The CDR3, as DNA: TGTGCCAGCAGTGATTCAGGCCCCGGCAGGCAGCCCCAGCATTTT. This translates into CASSDSGPGRQPQHF. The chain employs TRBV6-1 and TRBJ1-5; no clear D. The CDR3 covers 15 residues. V was clipped by 3 bases and J by 7 bases, with 16 bases between them. Germline V gives CDR1 MNHNS, CDR2 SASEGT.